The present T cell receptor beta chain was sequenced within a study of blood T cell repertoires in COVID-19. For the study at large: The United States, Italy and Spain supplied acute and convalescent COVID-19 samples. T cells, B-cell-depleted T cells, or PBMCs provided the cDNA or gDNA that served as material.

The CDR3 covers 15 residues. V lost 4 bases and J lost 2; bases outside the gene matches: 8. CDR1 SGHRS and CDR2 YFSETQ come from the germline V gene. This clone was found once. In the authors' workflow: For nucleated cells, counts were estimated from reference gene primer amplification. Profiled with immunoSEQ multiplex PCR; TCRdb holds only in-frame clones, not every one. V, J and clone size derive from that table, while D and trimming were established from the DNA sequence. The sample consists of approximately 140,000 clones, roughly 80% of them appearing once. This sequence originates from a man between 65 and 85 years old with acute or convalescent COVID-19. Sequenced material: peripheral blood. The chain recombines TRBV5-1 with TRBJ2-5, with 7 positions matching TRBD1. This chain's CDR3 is CASSPPGQYQETQYF. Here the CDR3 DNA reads TGCGCCAGCAGCCCGCCGGGACAGTATCAAGAGACCCAGTACTTC.